By sample fraction, the clone carrying this T cell receptor (beta chain) is hyperexpanded. Its target is unknown. Germline values: CDR1 MNHNS, CDR2 SASEGT. Trimming removed 8 bases from V and 0 bases from J, with 14 bases in between. This CDR3 has 14 amino acids. This record comes from a study of glioma-infiltrating T cells. The study, taken as a whole, reports: Very few CDR3 sequences were shared between tissue and blood.

Amplification of TCR alpha and beta CDR3 regions from RNA used iRepertoire nested multiplex PCR. Input was roughly 85-450 ng of tissue mRNA or PBMC total RNA. Using its own MiXCR run on the multiplex PCR reads, TCRdb lists one record per CDR3 protein. Here the sample spans more than 950 distinct CDR3 sequences, around three fifths being singletons. The sequenced sample was glioma tissue, nonneoplastic brain tissue, or PBMCs (not recorded which). The V and J genes are TRBV6-1 and TRBJ2-7; D may correspond to TRBD1 or TRBD2 (5 bases each). The source of this sequence is a human donor with low-grade glioma or glioblastoma, undergoing nonglioma brain surgery, or in good health (not recorded which). The CDR3 sequence: CASLRGPSSYEQYF. In DNA, the CDR3 is TGTGCCAGCCTGAGGGGTCCAAGCTCCTACGAGCAGTACTTC.